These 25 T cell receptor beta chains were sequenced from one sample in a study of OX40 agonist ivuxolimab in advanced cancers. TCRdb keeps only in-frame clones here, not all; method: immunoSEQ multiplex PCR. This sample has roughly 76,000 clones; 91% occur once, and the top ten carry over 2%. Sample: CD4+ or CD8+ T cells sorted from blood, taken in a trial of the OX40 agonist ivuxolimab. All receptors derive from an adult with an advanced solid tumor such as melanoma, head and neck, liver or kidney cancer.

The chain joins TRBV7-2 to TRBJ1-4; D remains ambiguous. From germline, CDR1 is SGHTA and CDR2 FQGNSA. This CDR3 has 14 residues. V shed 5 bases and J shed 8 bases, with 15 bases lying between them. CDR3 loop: CASSPGLIGEKLFF. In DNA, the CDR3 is TGTGCCAGCAGCCCCGGGCTCATCGGGGAAAAACTGTTTTTT.

The CDR3 protein is CAWSAGLPSSYNEQFF. Here the CDR3 DNA reads TGTGCCTGGAGTGCCGGACTTCCCAGCTCCTACAATGAGCAGTTCTTC. This sequence joins TRBV30 and TRBJ2-1; a possible D gene is TRBD2 (5 bases). The V end lost 1 base, the J end lost 0 bases, and 13 bases lay between the germline ends. Germline CDR1 GTSNPN, CDR2 SVGIG (reference sequence). The CDR3 covers 16 residues.

CDR3 loop: CASSPLGGTGELFF. The CDR3 DNA reads as TGTGCCAGCTCACCACTCGGGGGCACCGGGGAGCTGTTTTTT. The chain is built from TRBV18 and TRBJ2-2; maybe TRBD2 (6 bases). The length of the CDR3 is 14 residues. Trimming removed 1 base from V and 4 bases from J, with 7 bases in between. Germline CDR1 KGHSH, CDR2 LQKENI.

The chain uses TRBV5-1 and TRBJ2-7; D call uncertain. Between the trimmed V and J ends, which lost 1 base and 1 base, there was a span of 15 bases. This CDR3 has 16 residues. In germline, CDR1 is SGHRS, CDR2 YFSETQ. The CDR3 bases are TGCGCCAGCAGCTTGTTAGGAGACGGGTATTCCTACGAGCAGTACTTC. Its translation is CASSLLGDGYSYEQYF.

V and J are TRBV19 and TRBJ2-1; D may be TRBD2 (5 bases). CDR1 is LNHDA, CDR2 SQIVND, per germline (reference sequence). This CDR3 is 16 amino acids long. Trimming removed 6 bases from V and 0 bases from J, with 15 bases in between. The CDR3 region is CASRNTLGSSYNEQFF. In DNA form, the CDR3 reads TGTGCCAGTAGGAACACACTAGGGAGCTCCTACAATGAGCAGTTCTTC.

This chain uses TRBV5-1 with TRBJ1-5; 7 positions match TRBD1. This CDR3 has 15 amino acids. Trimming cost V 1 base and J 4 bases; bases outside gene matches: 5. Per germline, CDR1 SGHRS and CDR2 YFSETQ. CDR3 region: CASSLTGEGNQPQHF. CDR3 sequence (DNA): TGCGCCAGCAGCTTGACAGGGGAAGGTAATCAGCCCCAGCATTTT.

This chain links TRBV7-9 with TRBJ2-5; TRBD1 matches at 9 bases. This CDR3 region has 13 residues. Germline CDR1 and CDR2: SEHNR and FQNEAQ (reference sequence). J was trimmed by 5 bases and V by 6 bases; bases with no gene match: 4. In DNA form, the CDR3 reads TGTGCCAGCAGAACGACAGGGGGTGAGACCCAGTACTTC. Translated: CASRTTGGETQYF.

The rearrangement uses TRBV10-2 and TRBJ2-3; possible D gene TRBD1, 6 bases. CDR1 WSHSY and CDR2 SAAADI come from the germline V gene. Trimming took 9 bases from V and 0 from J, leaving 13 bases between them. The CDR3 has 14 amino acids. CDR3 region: CASTGTPSTDTQYF. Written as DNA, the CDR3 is TGCGCCAGTACCGGGACACCTAGCACAGATACGCAGTATTTT.

CDR3 bases: TGTGCCAGCAGCCCGGGGACTAGCGCCACCTACGAGCAGTACTTC. It encodes CASSPGTSATYEQYF. The V gene is TRBV7-3, the J gene TRBJ2-7, with TRBD2 matching over 10 bases. This CDR3 region has 15 residues. Germline loops: CDR1 SGHTA, CDR2 FQGTGA. V gave up 5 bases and J gave up 2 bases; unmatched junction bases: 6.

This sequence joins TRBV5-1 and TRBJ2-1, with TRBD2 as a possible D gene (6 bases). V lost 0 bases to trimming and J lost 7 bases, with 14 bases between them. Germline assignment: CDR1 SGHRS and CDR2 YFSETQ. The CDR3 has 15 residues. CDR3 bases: TGCGCCAGCAGCTTGGGTGTGGGGGGAGGTAATGAGCAGTTCTTC. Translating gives CASSLGVGGGNEQFF.

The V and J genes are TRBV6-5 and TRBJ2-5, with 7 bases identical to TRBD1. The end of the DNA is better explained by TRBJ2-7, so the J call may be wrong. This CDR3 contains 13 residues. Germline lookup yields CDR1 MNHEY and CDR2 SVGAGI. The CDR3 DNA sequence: TGTGCCAGCCGAGGTGGGGACAGATACGAGCAGTACTTC. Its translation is CASRGGDRYEQYF.

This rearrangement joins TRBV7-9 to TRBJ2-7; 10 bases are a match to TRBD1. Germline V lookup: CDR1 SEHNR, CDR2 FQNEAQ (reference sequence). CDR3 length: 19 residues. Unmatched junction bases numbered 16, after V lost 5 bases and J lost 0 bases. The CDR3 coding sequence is TGTGCCAGCAGCAACGGGACAGGGGCTTTTAAAACCCGCTCCTACGAGCAGTACTTC. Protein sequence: CASSNGTGAFKTRSYEQYF.

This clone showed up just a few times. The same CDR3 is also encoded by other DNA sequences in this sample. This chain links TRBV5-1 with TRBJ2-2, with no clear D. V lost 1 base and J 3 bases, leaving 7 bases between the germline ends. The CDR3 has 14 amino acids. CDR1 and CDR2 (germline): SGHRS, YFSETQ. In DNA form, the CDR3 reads TGCGCCAGCAGCTTGAGCCCCGACACCGGGGAGCTGTTTTTT. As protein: CASSLSPDTGELFF.

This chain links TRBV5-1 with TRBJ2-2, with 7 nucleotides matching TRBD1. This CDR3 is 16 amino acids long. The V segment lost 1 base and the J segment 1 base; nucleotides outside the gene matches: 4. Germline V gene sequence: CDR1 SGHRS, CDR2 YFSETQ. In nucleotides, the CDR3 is TGCGCCAGCAGCTTGACAGGGGATGGGAACACCGGGGAGCTGTTTTTT. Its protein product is CASSLTGDGNTGELFF.

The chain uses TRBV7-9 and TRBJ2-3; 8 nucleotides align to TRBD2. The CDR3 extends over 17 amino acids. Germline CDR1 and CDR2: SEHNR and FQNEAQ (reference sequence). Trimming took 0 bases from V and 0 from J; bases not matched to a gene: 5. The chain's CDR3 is CASSLAWGLESTDTQYF. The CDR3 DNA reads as TGTGCCAGCAGCTTAGCTTGGGGACTAGAAAGCACAGATACGCAGTATTTT.

The CDR3 DNA reads TGTGCCAGCAGCTTATTGGGGTCAAGCCCCTTCTATGGCTACACCTTC. It codes for CASSLLGSSPFYGYTF. The chain employs TRBV7-2 and TRBJ1-2; D ambiguous. Between the trimmed V and J ends, which lost 2 bases and 4 bases, there was a span of 17 bases. The germline V gene encodes CDR1 SGHTA and CDR2 FQGNSA. The length of the CDR3 is 16 residues.

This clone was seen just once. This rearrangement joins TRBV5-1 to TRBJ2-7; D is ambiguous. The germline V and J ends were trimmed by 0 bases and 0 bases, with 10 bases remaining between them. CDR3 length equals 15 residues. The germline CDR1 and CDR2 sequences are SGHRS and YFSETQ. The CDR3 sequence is CASSLALYSSYEQYF. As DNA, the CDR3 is TGCGCCAGCAGCTTGGCGTTATACAGCTCCTACGAGCAGTACTTC.

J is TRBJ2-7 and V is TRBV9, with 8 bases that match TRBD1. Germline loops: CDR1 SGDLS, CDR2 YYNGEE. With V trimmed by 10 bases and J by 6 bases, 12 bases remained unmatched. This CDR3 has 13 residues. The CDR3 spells CADWTGSTTEQYF. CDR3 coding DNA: TGTGCCGACTGGACAGGGTCTACCACCGAGCAGTACTTC.

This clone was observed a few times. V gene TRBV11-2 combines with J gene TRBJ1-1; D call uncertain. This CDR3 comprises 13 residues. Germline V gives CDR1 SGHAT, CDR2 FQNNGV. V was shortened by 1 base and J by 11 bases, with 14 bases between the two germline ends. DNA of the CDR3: TGTGCCAGCAGCTTAGTGTCTCGGAGAGAGGCTTTCTTT. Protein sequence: CASSLVSRREAFF.

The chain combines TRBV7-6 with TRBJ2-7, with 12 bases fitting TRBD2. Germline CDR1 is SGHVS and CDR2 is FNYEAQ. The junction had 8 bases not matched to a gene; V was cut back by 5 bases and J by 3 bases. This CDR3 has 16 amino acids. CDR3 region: CASSPRSSGRGYEQYF. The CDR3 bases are TGTGCCAGCAGCCCACGCTCTAGCGGGAGGGGCTACGAGCAGTACTTC.

The CDR3 loop reads CASSSTGETQYF. CDR3 DNA sequence: TGTGCCAGCAGTTCCACTGGGGAGACCCAGTACTTC. The chain combines TRBV6-5 with TRBJ2-5; no clear D gene. Germline CDR1 reads MNHEY; CDR2 reads SVGAGI. Trimming removed 4 bases from V and 5 bases from J, with 8 bases in between. This CDR3 spans 12 amino acids.

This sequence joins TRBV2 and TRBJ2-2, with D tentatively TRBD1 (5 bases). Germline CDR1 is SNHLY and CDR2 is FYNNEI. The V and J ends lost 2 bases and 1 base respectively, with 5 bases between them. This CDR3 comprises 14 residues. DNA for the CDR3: TGTGCCAGCAGTGAACAGGGGAACACCGGGGAGCTGTTTTTT. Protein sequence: CASSEQGNTGELFF.

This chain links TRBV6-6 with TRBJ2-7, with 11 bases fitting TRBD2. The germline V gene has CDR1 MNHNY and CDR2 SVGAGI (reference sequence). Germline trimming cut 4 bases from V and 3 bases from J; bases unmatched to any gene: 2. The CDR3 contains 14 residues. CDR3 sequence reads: CASSSTSGSYEQYF. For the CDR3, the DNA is TGTGCCAGCAGTTCAACTAGCGGGAGCTACGAGCAGTACTTC.

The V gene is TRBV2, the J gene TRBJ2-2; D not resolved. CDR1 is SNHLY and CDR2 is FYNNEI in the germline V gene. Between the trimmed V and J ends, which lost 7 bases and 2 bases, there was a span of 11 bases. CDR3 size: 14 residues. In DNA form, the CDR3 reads TGTGCCAGCAAGTGGGCTGACAACACCGGGGAGCTGTTTTTT. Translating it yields CASKWADNTGELFF.

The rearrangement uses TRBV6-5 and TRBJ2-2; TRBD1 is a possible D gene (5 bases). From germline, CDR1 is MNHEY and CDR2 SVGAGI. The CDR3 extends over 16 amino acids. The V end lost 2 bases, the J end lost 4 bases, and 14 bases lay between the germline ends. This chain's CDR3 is CASSYGAALGTGELFF. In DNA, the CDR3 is TGTGCCAGCAGTTACGGGGCGGCACTTGGCACCGGGGAGCTGTTTTTT.